The source of this T cell receptor (beta chain) is a study of blood T cell repertoires in COVID-19. At the level of the study: COVID-19 samples collected from the United States, Italy and Spain covered acute and convalescent phases. The cDNA or gDNA used as material had been derived from T cells, B-cell-depleted T cells, or PBMCs.

Enrollees, roughly 18 to 89 years old, lived in about two dozen US areas. The repertoire was sequenced with immunoSEQ multiplex PCR; TCRdb's copy has only in-frame clones and lacks some. The sample has around 250,000 clones, roughly nine tenths seen once. The sample comprised PBMCs or T cells enriched from blood (not recorded which). The TCR sequence derives from a human donor in a cohort exposed to, infected with or recovered from COVID-19 (not recorded which). The donor label of this sample is uncertain.

The CDR3 protein is CASSLGQGMGGYTF. The CDR3 DNA is TGTGCCAGCAGCTTAGGTCAGGGGATGGGTGGCTACACCTTC. V and J are TRBV7-2 and TRBJ1-2, with D possibly matching TRBD1 (6 bases). The CDR3 has 14 residues. V lost 1 base to trimming and J lost 7 bases, with 13 bases between them. CDR1 is SGHTA and CDR2 is FQGNSA in the germline V gene.